These 2 T cell receptor beta chains came from one sample sequenced in a study of blood T cells in healthy people across ages. A second 7 to 11 cycle PCR used barcoded and J-beta primers. Each CDR3 protein gets one entry after TCRdb re-called the 5' RACE reads with MiXCR. The top ten hold 6.7% of the sample, which has around 1.5 million distinct CDR3 sequences, roughly 64% seen once. Input material: blood. The origin of the receptors is a man aged 18 to 29 in good health.

The chain recombines TRBV6-4 with TRBJ2-3; D might be TRBD1 or TRBD2, each matching 5 bases. V lost 4 bases and J lost 2, with 13 bases in between. The germline V gene has CDR1 MRHNA and CDR2 SNTAGT. The CDR3 sequence is 15 residues long. In DNA, the CDR3 is TGTGCCAGCAGTGTGGGGGACCCGAACACAGATACGCAGTATTTT. Amino acids: CASSVGDPNTDTQYF.

This chain connects TRBV6-6 to TRBJ1-2; D unclear. Deletions cut 0 bases from V and 4 bases from J, with 15 bases between. The CDR3 extends over 16 amino acids. Germline CDR1 is MNHNY and CDR2 is SVGAGI (reference sequence). The chain's CDR3 is CASSYSLSGDSYGYTF. The CDR3 region has the DNA TGTGCCAGCAGTTACTCGTTATCGGGAGATTCCTATGGCTACACCTTC.